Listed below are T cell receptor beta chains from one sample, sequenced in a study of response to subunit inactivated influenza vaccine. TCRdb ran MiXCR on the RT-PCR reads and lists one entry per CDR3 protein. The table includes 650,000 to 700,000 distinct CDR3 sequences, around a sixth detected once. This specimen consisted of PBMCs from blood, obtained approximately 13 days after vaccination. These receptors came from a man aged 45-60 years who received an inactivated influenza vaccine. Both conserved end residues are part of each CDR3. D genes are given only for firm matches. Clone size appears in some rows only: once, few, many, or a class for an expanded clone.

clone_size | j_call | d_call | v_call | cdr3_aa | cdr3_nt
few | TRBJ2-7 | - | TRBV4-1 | CASSQLDGAYEQYF | TGCGCCAGCAGCCAATTGGACGGAGCCTACGAGCAGTACTTC
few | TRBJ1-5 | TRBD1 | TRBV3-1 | CASSQTGFGQPQHF | TGTGCCAGCAGCCAGACAGGGTTTGGACAGCCCCAGCATTTT
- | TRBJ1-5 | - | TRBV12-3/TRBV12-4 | CASTTTGSNQPQHF | TGTGCCAGCACCACCACGGGTAGCAATCAGCCCCAGCATTTT
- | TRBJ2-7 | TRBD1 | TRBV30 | CASRRTGGAYEQYF | TGTGCCTCGAGGAGGACAGGGGGCGCCTACGAGCAGTACTTC
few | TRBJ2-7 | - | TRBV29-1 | CSVETGYHEQYF | TGCAGCGTTGAAACAGGGTACCACGAGCAGTACTTC
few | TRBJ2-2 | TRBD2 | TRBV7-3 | CASSLYSGLAGNPTGELFF | TGTGCCAGCAGCTTATATTCAGGACTAGCGGGAAATCCCACCGGGGAGCTGTTTTTT
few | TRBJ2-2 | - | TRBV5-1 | CASSPGHSANTGELFF | TGCGCCAGCAGCCCAGGACATTCCGCGAACACCGGGGAGCTGTTTTTT
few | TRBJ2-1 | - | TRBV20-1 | CSARGAATYNEQFF | TGCAGTGCTAGAGGAGCGGCTACCTACAATGAGCAGTTCTTC
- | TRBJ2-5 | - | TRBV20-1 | CSARVEPLETQYF | TGCAGTGCTAGAGTAGAGCCATTAGAGACCCAGTACTTC
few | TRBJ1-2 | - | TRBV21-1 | CASSKARGDGYTF | TGTGCCAGCAGCAAAGCGCGGGGGGATGGCTACACCTTC
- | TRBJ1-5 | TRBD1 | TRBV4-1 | CASSSSPGTGSNQPQHF | TGCGCCAGCAGCTCTAGTCCCGGGACAGGGAGCAATCAGCCCCAGCATTTT
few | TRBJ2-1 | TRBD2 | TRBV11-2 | CASSLGGASGGLLLNEQFF | TGTGCCAGCAGCTTAGGAGGGGCTAGCGGGGGGCTACTTCTAAATGAGCAGTTCTTC
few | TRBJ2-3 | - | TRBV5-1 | CASSLVQSSDTQYF | TGCGCCAGCAGCTTGGTTCAGAGTTCAGATACGCAGTATTTT
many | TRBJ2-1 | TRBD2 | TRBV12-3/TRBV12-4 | CASTSSRTSGRLGEQFF | TGTGCCAGCACCAGTAGCAGGACTAGCGGGAGACTCGGTGAGCAGTTCTTC
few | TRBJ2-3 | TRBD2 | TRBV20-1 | CSAGILAGAGTDTQYF | TGCAGTGCGGGAATACTAGCGGGAGCTGGCACAGATACGCAGTATTTT
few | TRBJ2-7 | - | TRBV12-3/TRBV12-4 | CASRPWGGSSYEQYF | TGTGCCAGCAGACCGTGGGGGGGCAGCTCCTACGAGCAGTACTTC
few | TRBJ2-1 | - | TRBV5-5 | CASSLAQMSSYNEQFF | TGTGCCAGCAGCTTGGCCCAGATGAGCTCCTACAATGAGCAGTTCTTC
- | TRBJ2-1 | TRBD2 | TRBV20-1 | CSARDLSGGRYNEQFF | TGCAGTGCTAGAGATTTGAGCGGGGGACGATACAATGAGCAGTTCTTC
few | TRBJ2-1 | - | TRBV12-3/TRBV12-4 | CATVEHGSGEQFF | TGTGCCACGGTTGAGCACGGGTCTGGGGAGCAGTTCTTC
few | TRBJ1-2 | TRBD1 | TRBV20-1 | CSASADRAGGYTF | TGCAGTGCTAGCGCCGACAGGGCCGGGGGCTACACCTTC
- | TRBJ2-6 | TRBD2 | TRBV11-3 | CASSLGTSGSGANVLTF | TGTGCCAGCAGCTTAGGGACTAGCGGGAGTGGGGCCAACGTCCTGACTTTC
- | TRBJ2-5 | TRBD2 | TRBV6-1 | CASSGTSGAQTQYF | TGTGCCAGCTCCGGGACTAGCGGGGCACAGACCCAGTACTTC
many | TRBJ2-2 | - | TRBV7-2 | CASSPVGTGELFF | TGTGCCAGCAGTCCGGTGGGTACCGGGGAGCTGTTTTTT
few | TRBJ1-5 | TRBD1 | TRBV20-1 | CSARGTGGGNQPQHF | TGCAGTGCTAGGGGGACAGGGGGTGGCAATCAGCCCCAGCATTTT
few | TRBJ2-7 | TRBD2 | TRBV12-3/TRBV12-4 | CASSLARGAAYEQYF | TGTGCCAGCAGTTTAGCGCGGGGGGCGGCCTACGAGCAGTACTTC
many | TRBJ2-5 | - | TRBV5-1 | CASSLDVGAGETQYF | TGCGCCAGCAGCTTGGATGTAGGGGCAGGGGAGACCCAGTACTTC
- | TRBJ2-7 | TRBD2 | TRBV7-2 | CASSSRAGPGYEQYF | TGTGCCAGCAGCTCCCGAGCGGGACCCGGATACGAGCAGTACTTC
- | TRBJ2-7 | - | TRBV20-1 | CSARSGTGRSSYEQYF | TGCAGTGCTAGATCAGGGACGGGACGGTCCTCCTACGAGCAGTACTTC
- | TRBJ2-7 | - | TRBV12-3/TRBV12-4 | CASSHRTEGRYEQYF | TGTGCCAGCAGTCACCGGACGGAAGGTCGATACGAGCAGTACTTC
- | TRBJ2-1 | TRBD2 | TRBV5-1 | CASSLFRGVGNEQFF | TGCGCCAGCAGCTTGTTTCGGGGGGTCGGTAATGAGCAGTTCTTC
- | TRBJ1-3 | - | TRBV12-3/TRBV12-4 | CASSLGTLADTIYF | TGTGCCAGCAGTTTGGGGACCCTGGCTGACACCATATATTTT
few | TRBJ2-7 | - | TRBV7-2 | CASSLTRDLNEQYF | TGTGCCAGCAGCTTAACCAGGGACTTGAACGAGCAGTACTTC
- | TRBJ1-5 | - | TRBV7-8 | CAETVWENQPQHF | TGTGCCGAGACGGTCTGGGAAAATCAGCCCCAGCATTTT
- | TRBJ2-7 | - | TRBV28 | CASSLAGQPPYEQYF | TGTGCCAGCAGTTTAGCGGGACAGCCCCCCTACGAGCAGTACTTC